The rows below give T cell receptor beta chains drawn from one sample of a study of T-cell reconstitution after alpha-beta-depleted transplantation in children. TCRdb called the PCR reads again in MiXCR, with one record for every CDR3 protein. The data show tens of thousands of distinct CDR3 sequences, approximately 7.4% seen once. The material was PBMCs from the stem cell graft donor, obtained from the stem cell graft. The source is a human donor who donated a stem cell graft to a child with acute lymphoblastic leukemia. The CDR3 runs from the conserved cysteine through the conserved F or W. The D gene is left open where the match is weak. A row's size may be missing; if present it is once, few, many or a size class.

j_gene,len,d_gene,abundance,v_gene,CDR3nt,CDR3aa
TRBJ2-7,12,-,many,TRBV12-3/TRBV12-4,TGTGCCAGCAGTTTAGGTCTCTACGAGCAGTACTTC,CASSLGLYEQYF
TRBJ2-7,13,-,-,TRBV29-1,TGCAGCGTATTTCTACGGCTCGGGGGCGTGCAGTACTTC,CSVFLRLGGVQYF
TRBJ2-1,15,-,-,TRBV6-2/TRBV6-3,TGTGCCAGCATTCCCGCGGGCTTCTCCTACAATGAGCAGTTCTTC,CASIPAGFSYNEQFF
TRBJ2-7,15,TRBD1,-,TRBV2,TGTGCCAGCAGGGACTCAACAGGGGGCCCCTACGAGCAGTACTTC,CASRDSTGGPYEQYF
TRBJ2-1,16,TRBD2,many,TRBV20-1,TGCAGTGCTAGAGACGACGGCAGCGGGAGCTACAATGAGCAGTTCTTC,CSARDDGSGSYNEQFF
TRBJ2-1,16,TRBD1,many,TRBV11-3,TGTGCCAGCAGCTTAGGGGGCGGACAGGGGGCGAATGAGCAGTTCTTC,CASSLGGGQGANEQFF
TRBJ2-7,17,-,once,TRBV7-9,TGTGCCAGCAGCGCTACGCCGGGACCTAGCTTATCGTTTGAGCAGTACTTC,CASSATPGPSLSFEQYF
TRBJ2-5,14,-,many,TRBV5-1,TGCGCCAGCAGCTTGGTGGGGGGAGAAGAGACCCAGTACTTC,CASSLVGGEETQYF
TRBJ2-1,14,-,many,TRBV10-3,TGTGCCATCAGCCGTGGGGGAAGGAGGAATGAGCAGTTCTTC,CAISRGGRRNEQFF
TRBJ2-6,18,TRBD1,many,TRBV6-5,TGTGCCAGCAGTTACCGAGGGACAGGGGCCTCGGGGGCCAACGTCCTGACTTTC,CASSYRGTGASGANVLTF
TRBJ1-1,15,-,many,TRBV19,TGTGCCAGTAGTTTCTCCACCCGGGGGGACACTGAAGCTTTCTTT,CASSFSTRGDTEAFF
TRBJ2-7,15,TRBD2,-,TRBV28,TGTGCCAGCAGTTCCTTAGCGGGAGCGTCCTACGAGCAGTACTTC,CASSSLAGASYEQYF
TRBJ1-4,16,TRBD1,many,TRBV18,TGTGCCAGCTCACCTTTGACAGGGACCGATAATGAAAAACTGTTTTTT,CASSPLTGTDNEKLFF
TRBJ2-7,17,-,few,TRBV25-1,TGTGCCAGCAGTGGCCCGGGGGCCCCTTTTGACTCCTACGAGCAGTACTTC,CASSGPGAPFDSYEQYF
TRBJ2-5,15,-,-,TRBV2,TGTTCCAGCAGTGAGGCCGGAGCAACGGGGGAGACCCAGTACTTC,CSSSEAGATGETQYF
TRBJ2-2,14,-,many,TRBV6-5,TGTGCCAGCAGAGCCGGGGGGAACACCGGGGAGCTGTTTTTT,CASRAGGNTGELFF
TRBJ1-5,13,-,many,TRBV11-2,TGTGCCAGCAGCGACCTTAGCAATCAGCCCCAGCATTTT,CASSDLSNQPQHF
TRBJ2-5,13,-,many,TRBV29-1,TGCAGCGTGGGGAAAGCGGTACAAGAGACCCAGTACTTC,CSVGKAVQETQYF
TRBJ2-5,15,-,many,TRBV7-9,TGTGCCATCAGCTTAGGAGGACCGTTCCAAGAGACCCAGTACTTC,CAISLGGPFQETQYF
TRBJ1-1,15,-,few,TRBV9,TGTGCCAGCAGCGCCCGCACCTCGGGGGCCACTGAAGCTTTCTTT,CASSARTSGATEAFF
TRBJ2-5,16,TRBD2,many,TRBV5-1,TGCGCCAGCAGCTACGGACTAGCGGGGGTGGGGGAGACCCAGTACTTC,CASSYGLAGVGETQYF
TRBJ2-3,12,TRBD2,many,TRBV18,TGTGCCAGCTCACCCGGTCAGCGGGAGGAGGATTTT,CASSPGQREEDF
TRBJ2-4,14,-,few,TRBV20-1,TGCAGTGCTTGGCTCCGGGCAACTAAAAACATTCAGTACTTC,CSAWLRATKNIQYF
TRBJ2-7,11,-,few,TRBV12-3/TRBV12-4,TGTGCCAGCGCGCAAGCACACGAGCAGTACTTC,CASAQAHEQYF
TRBJ2-3,17,TRBD2,-,TRBV5-4,TGTGCCAGCAGCTTTAGTCTTACGGGGGGGATTACAGATACGCAGTATTTT,CASSFSLTGGITDTQYF
TRBJ2-3,15,-,many,TRBV5-1,TGCGCCAGCAGCCGCCGGGACTCCAGCACAGATACGCAGTATTTT,CASSRRDSSTDTQYF
TRBJ2-5,13,-,many,TRBV5-1,TGCGCCAGCAGCTTGTCCCCCGTGGAGACCCAGTACTTC,CASSLSPVETQYF